This TCR beta chain was sequenced for a study of T-cell memory formation after mild COVID-19. Study as a whole: Clustering of TCRs was largely donor specific.

In this sample, this clonotype is medium-sized. What it binds is not known. Trimming took off 1 base at V and 2 bases at J, with 9 bases between the two ends. This CDR3 comprises 14 residues. Germline V gene lookup returns CDR1 SGHTA and CDR2 FQGNSA. Study conclusions and caveats: The main location of contracting CD4+ clones was CM and EM, and that of contracting CD8+ clones was EMRA.

TCRdb ran MiXCR on the 5' RACE reads and lists one entry per CDR3 protein. The table includes some 160,000 distinct CDR3 sequences, 13% detected once. The sequenced sample consisted of PBMCs or a T cell subset sorted from them (not recorded which). The source is a man younger than 35 who had mild COVID-19 (a few samples of this study predate the infection). Cell type and time point are not known. The chain recombines TRBV7-2 with TRBJ2-7; either TRBD1 or TRBD2 may fit D (5 bases each). CDR3 DNA sequence: TGTGCCAGCAGCTTAGGTCCGGGGCCCTACGAGCAGTACGTC. Amino acid sequence: CASSLGPGPYEQYV.